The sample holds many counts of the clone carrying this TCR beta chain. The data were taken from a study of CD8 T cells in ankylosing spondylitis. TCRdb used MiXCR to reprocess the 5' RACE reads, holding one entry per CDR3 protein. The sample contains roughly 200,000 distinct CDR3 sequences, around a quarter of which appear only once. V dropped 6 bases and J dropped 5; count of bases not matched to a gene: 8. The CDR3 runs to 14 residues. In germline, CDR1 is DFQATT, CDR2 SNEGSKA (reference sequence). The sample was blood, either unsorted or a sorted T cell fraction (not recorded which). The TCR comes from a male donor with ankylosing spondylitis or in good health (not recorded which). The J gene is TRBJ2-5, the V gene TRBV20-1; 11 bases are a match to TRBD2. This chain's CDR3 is CSAGGIAGGETQYF. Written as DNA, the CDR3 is TGCAGTGCCGGAGGAATAGCGGGAGGGGAGACCCAGTACTTC.